These T cell receptor beta chains were read from a single sample in a study of CD8+ T cells in alopecia areata. The repertoire was sequenced with immunoSEQ multiplex PCR; TCRdb's copy has only in-frame clones and lacks some. The sample records about 64,000 clones, around 40% being singletons. The specimen was NKG2D-low CD8+ T cells sorted from blood. The receptors come from a human donor with alopecia areata. The CDR3 runs from the conserved cysteine through the conserved F or W. D genes are given only for firm matches. A row's size may be missing; if present it is once, few, many or a size class.

few | TRBJ2-2 | TRBV6-1 | - | CASSFEWITGELFF | TGTGCCAGCAGTTTTGAGTGGATAACCGGGGAGCTGTTTTTT
- | TRBJ2-1 | TRBV19 | TRBD1 | CASSFTRDRVQFF | TGTGCCAGTAGTTTTACCCGGGACAGGGTGCAGTTCTTC
few | TRBJ1-1 | TRBV29-1 | - | CSVGVNTEAFF | TGCAGCGTTGGGGTGAACACTGAAGCTTTCTTT
- | TRBJ2-1 | TRBV4-3 | - | CASSQDTESPPDEQFF | TGCGCCAGCAGCCAAGATACAGAATCACCCCCGGATGAGCAGTTCTTC
few | TRBJ2-1 | TRBV28 | - | CASSLYDPGNEQFF | TGTGCCAGCAGTTTATATGACCCGGGCAATGAGCAGTTCTTC
- | TRBJ2-1 | TRBV7-2 | TRBD1 | CASSFWKRTGGNEQFF | TGTGCCAGCAGCTTCTGGAAGCGGACAGGGGGCAATGAGCAGTTCTTC
- | TRBJ2-1 | TRBV4-3 | - | CASSLTWDPLYNEQFF | TGCGCCAGCAGCCTTACCTGGGACCCCTTGTACAATGAGCAGTTCTTC
- | TRBJ2-7 | TRBV30 | TRBD2 | CAWSITSGRALEQYF | TGTGCCTGGAGTATTACTAGCGGGAGGGCCCTAGAGCAGTACTTC
- | TRBJ2-7 | TRBV9 | TRBD2 | CASSVAAGVYEQYF | TGTGCCAGCAGCGTAGCGGCGGGGGTTTACGAGCAGTACTTC
few | TRBJ2-5 | TRBV5-1 | - | CASSTGVSYRETQYF | TGCGCCAGCAGCACGGGCGTGTCTTATAGGGAGACCCAGTACTTC
many | TRBJ2-7 | TRBV15 | TRBD2 | CATSRQREGPHEQYF | TGTGCCACCAGCAGGCAGCGGGAGGGCCCCCACGAGCAGTACTTC
- | TRBJ2-6 | TRBV29-1 | TRBD1 | CSVETAPGQGGPGANVLTF | TGCAGCGTTGAAACGGCCCCGGGACAGGGAGGACCTGGGGCCAACGTCCTGACTTTC
- | TRBJ2-6 | TRBV29-1 | - | CSIRRTEANVLTF | TGCAGCATCCGGCGTACAGAGGCCAACGTCCTGACTTTC
- | TRBJ2-1 | TRBV5-6 | TRBD2 | CASSLEAGAYNEQFF | TGTGCCAGCAGCTTGGAAGCGGGGGCCTACAATGAGCAGTTCTTC
few | TRBJ1-3 | TRBV7-2 | - | CASSPQPRESSGNTIYF | TGTGCCAGCAGTCCTCAACCCAGGGAGAGCTCTGGAAACACCATATATTTT
- | TRBJ2-7 | TRBV4-1 | - | CASSQVTGASEQYF | TGCGCCAGCAGTCAGGTAACGGGGGCCAGCGAGCAGTACTTC
- | TRBJ2-1 | TRBV14 | - | CASSQDRAGLSSYNEQFF | TGTGCCAGCAGCCAAGATAGGGCGGGATTAAGCTCCTACAATGAGCAGTTCTTC
few | TRBJ1-1 | TRBV29-1 | - | CSVDVLNTEAFF | TGCAGCGTTGACGTCCTGAACACTGAAGCTTTCTTT
few | TRBJ1-1 | TRBV4-3 | - | CASSQGVNTEAFF | TGCGCCAGCAGCCAAGGAGTTAACACTGAAGCTTTCTTT
- | TRBJ2-7 | TRBV29-1 | TRBD1 | CSVEGQGPYEQYF | TGCAGCGTTGAGGGACAGGGACCATACGAGCAGTACTTC
- | TRBJ1-4 | TRBV7-9 | - | CASSLPFGFGNEKLFF | TGTGCCAGCAGCCTGCCTTTCGGTTTTGGGAATGAAAAACTGTTTTTT
few | TRBJ1-1 | TRBV29-1 | - | CGCGRMNTEAFF | TGCGGTTGCGGGCGGATGAACACTGAAGCTTTCTTT
- | TRBJ2-2 | TRBV4-1 | - | CASSLPLNGQPTGELFF | TGCGCCAGCAGCCTACCCCTGAACGGGCAACCCACCGGGGAGCTGTTTTTT
- | TRBJ2-7 | TRBV7-8 | TRBD1 | CASTRGHEQYF | TGTGCCAGCACCAGGGGGCACGAGCAGTACTTC
- | TRBJ2-7 | TRBV5-1 | - | CASSLGIRDEQYF | TGCGCCAGCAGCTTGGGTATACGTGACGAGCAGTACTTC
- | TRBJ2-1 | TRBV7-9 | TRBD1 | CASSVPGQGENEQFF | TGTGCCAGCAGCGTCCCGGGACAGGGGGAAAATGAGCAGTTCTTC
few | TRBJ2-2 | TRBV7-8 | - | CASSFVPSNTGELFF | TGTGCCAGCAGCTTCGTACCATCGAACACCGGGGAGCTGTTTTTT
- | TRBJ2-7 | TRBV13 | - | CASTGHSYEQYF | TGTGCCAGCACCGGGCACAGCTACGAGCAGTACTTC
- | TRBJ1-2 | TRBV7-8 | TRBD1 | CASSFTDRSNNYGYTF | TGTGCCAGCAGCTTCACGGACAGGTCCAATAACTATGGCTACACCTTC
once | TRBJ2-3 | TRBV30 | - | CAWSSGVTSTDTQYF | TGTGCCTGGAGTTCCGGGGTCACGAGCACAGATACGCAGTATTTT
few | TRBJ2-1 | TRBV29-1 | - | CSVERGSEQFF | TGCAGCGTTGAGCGAGGGAGTGAGCAGTTCTTC
- | TRBJ2-3 | TRBV9 | - | CASSGLVPKDTQYF | TGTGCCAGCAGCGGATTGGTACCTAAGGATACGCAGTATTTT
- | TRBJ1-1 | TRBV25-1 | - | CASSESKDSPTMNTEAFF | TGTGCCAGCAGTGAATCAAAGGATTCACCAACAATGAACACTGAAGCTTTCTTT
few | TRBJ1-5 | TRBV7-9 | TRBD1 | CASSLGQGAQPQHF | TGTGCCAGCAGCTTAGGACAGGGGGCCCAGCCCCAGCATTTT
few | TRBJ1-1 | TRBV5-1 | TRBD1 | CASSLRGQSNTEAFF | TGCGCCAGCAGCTTAAGGGGACAGTCGAACACTGAAGCTTTCTTT
- | TRBJ2-4 | TRBV4-3 | - | CASSPRTVAKNIQYF | TGCGCCAGCAGCCCCCGCACAGTAGCCAAAAACATTCAGTACTTC
once | TRBJ2-3 | TRBV27 | TRBD1 | CASSGHRGDSTDTQYF | TGTGCCAGCAGTGGACACAGGGGTGACAGCACAGATACGCAGTATTTT
- | TRBJ2-7 | TRBV5-1 | TRBD2 | CASSRAGGTHEQYF | TGCGCCAGCAGTCGAGCGGGAGGAACCCACGAGCAGTACTTC
- | TRBJ1-5 | TRBV27 | TRBD1 | CASSFDRVQPQHF | TGTGCCAGCAGTTTCGACAGGGTCCAGCCCCAGCATTTT
- | TRBJ2-5 | TRBV9 | TRBD1 | CASSAGDRGGQETQYF | TGTGCCAGCAGCGCGGGAGACAGGGGAGGCCAAGAGACCCAGTACTTC
- | TRBJ2-5 | TRBV25-1 | - | CASSGPRQVKYF | TGTGCCAGCAGTGGACCACGACAAGTTAAGTACTTC
- | TRBJ2-5 | TRBV4-3 | - | CASSQGGTGTQYF | TGCGCCAGCAGCCAAGGCGGTACTGGGACCCAGTACTTC
- | TRBJ2-3 | TRBV7-9 | - | CASSLRRDGDTQYF | TGTGCCAGCAGCTTACGACGGGATGGGGATACGCAGTATTTT
- | TRBJ1-2 | TRBV5-4 | - | CASSLARGARGYTF | TGTGCCAGCAGCTTGGCTCGGGGGGCCCGAGGCTACACCTTC
few | TRBJ2-3 | TRBV14 | TRBD1 | CASSHMTGGGTDTQYF | TGTGCCAGCAGCCACATGACAGGGGGAGGCACAGATACGCAGTATTTT
- | TRBJ2-7 | TRBV28 | TRBD1 | CASSFPGQGVYEQYF | TGTGCCAGCAGTTTTCCGGGACAGGGCGTCTACGAGCAGTACTTC
once | TRBJ2-2 | TRBV5-4 | TRBD1 | CASSPKLGQAGELFF | TGTGCCAGCAGCCCTAAACTTGGACAGGCCGGGGAGCTGTTTTTT
few | TRBJ2-3 | TRBV9 | - | CASSVSRERDTQYF | TGTGCCAGCAGCGTTAGCCGAGAAAGAGATACGCAGTATTTT
- | TRBJ2-5 | TRBV13 | - | CASSYSAGEETQYF | TGTGCCAGCAGCTACTCCGCCGGGGAAGAGACCCAGTACTTC
- | TRBJ2-5 | TRBV30 | - | CALTRYRHQETQYF | TGTGCCCTAACCCGATATAGACATCAAGAGACCCAGTACTTC
- | TRBJ1-3 | TRBV29-1 | - | CSVLQGSGNTIYF | TGCAGCGTTCTTCAGGGTTCTGGAAACACCATATATTTT
- | TRBJ2-5 | TRBV13 | - | CASSLRARADRAQYF | TGTGCCAGCAGCTTACGGGCGAGGGCGGATCGAGCCCAGTACTTC